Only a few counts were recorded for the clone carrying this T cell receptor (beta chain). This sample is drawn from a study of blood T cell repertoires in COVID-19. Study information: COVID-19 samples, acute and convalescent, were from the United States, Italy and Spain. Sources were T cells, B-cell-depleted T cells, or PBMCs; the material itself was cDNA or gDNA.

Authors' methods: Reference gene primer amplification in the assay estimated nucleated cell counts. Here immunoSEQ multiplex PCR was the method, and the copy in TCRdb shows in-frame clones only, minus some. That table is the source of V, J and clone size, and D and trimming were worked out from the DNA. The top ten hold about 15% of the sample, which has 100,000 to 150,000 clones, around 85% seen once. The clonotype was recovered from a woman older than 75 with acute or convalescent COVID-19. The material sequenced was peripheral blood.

In DNA form, the CDR3 reads TGTGCCAGCAGTGAACTAGCGGGATTCTCCTACGAGCAGTACTTC. Amino acids: CASSELAGFSYEQYF. This sequence joins TRBV2 and TRBJ2-7; 9 bases are a match to TRBD2. This CDR3 spans 15 amino acids. The germline V gene encodes CDR1 SNHLY and CDR2 FYNNEI. The junction had 2 bases not matched to a gene; V was cut back by 2 bases and J by 0 bases.